The rows below give T cell receptor beta chains drawn from one sample of a study of blood T cell repertoires in COVID-19. Data came from immunoSEQ multiplex PCR; TCRdb stores just in-frame clones and leaves some out. The sample comprises 200,000 to 300,000 clones, approximately 81% of which are singletons, and 4% to 4.5% rests with the top ten. Specimen: peripheral blood. These receptors all come from a man aged 55 to 69 with acute or convalescent COVID-19. Both conserved end residues are trimmed from each CDR3.

V gene	J gene	CDR3 protein
TRBV2	TRBJ2-3	ASIAQIDTQY
TRBV4-2	TRBJ1-4	ASSQEDRGERSF
TRBV7-2	TRBJ1-2	ASSFQSQGADGYT
TRBV3-1/TRBV3-2	TRBJ2-3	ASSLQGRGTQY
TRBV7-6	TRBJ2-7	ASSLTSGTYEQY
TRBV7-9	TRBJ1-2	ASSPAGNYGYT
TRBV7-2	TRBJ1-2	ASSFTHGTGSPYT
TRBV29-1	TRBJ1-2	SVEDWTANYGYT
TRBV19	TRBJ1-2	ASSIEGEYGYT
TRBV29-1	TRBJ1-1	SVEIVNTEAF
TRBV2	TRBJ1-1	ASSVYGENTEAF
TRBV5-4	TRBJ1-2	ASGNRDRVYGYT
TRBV6-5	TRBJ2-7	ASSYSSTGRVHEQY
TRBV6-5	TRBJ2-5	ASSYSRRGGGETQY
TRBV6-5	TRBJ1-3	ASRPPQGNTIY
TRBV19	TRBJ1-2	ASSNRDRAYGYT
TRBV10-2	TRBJ2-7	ASSRDTASYEQY
TRBV7-9	TRBJ2-3	ASSQERGAHTDTQY
TRBV5-1	TRBJ1-1	ASSPGQGLPNTEAF
TRBV19	TRBJ1-1	ASRGWGQNTEAF
TRBV28	TRBJ2-7	ASSRRPDRGEQY
TRBV10-3	TRBJ2-2	AISESRGTSVNTGELF
TRBV7-9	TRBJ2-7	ASSLAVSGTYEQY
TRBV28	TRBJ1-1	ASIPDRQNTEAF
TRBV4-1	TRBJ1-5	ASSQDRYSNQPQH
TRBV12-3/TRBV12-4	TRBJ2-3	ASTRQVTDTQY
TRBV7-3	TRBJ2-1	ASSNGQTLYNEQF
TRBV3-1/TRBV3-2	TRBJ1-2	ASSHWAGKGDRNGYT
TRBV14	TRBJ1-6	ASSLAGRNSPLH
TRBV15	TRBJ2-7	ATSGRRDEQY
TRBV21-1	TRBJ2-7	ASSKALSSGYEQY
TRBV9	TRBJ2-2	ASSAGHGELF
TRBV10-1	TRBJ2-3	ASSSYGASTTDTQY
TRBV7-6	TRBJ2-2	ASSPRTSGGSTGELF
TRBV7-3	TRBJ2-1	ASSSSGTASNEQF
TRBV5-3	TRBJ1-5	ARTVGRDNQPQH
TRBV7-3	TRBJ2-5	ASSLGGQGLGTQY
TRBV15	TRBJ2-1	ATSRSGAYNEQF
TRBV13	TRBJ1-6	ASSLERQDNSPLH
TRBV19	TRBJ2-1	ASSRKMTSGSGNEQF
TRBV28	TRBJ2-7	ASPPAGATSYEQY
TRBV27	TRBJ2-7	ASSPRGWGYEQY
TRBV11-2	TRBJ1-2	ASSPWGGDRGYGYT
TRBV6-5	TRBJ2-6	ASSYVHSGANVLT
TRBV3-1/TRBV3-2	TRBJ1-1	ASSPRQGRDTEAF
TRBV18	TRBJ2-3	ASSLVAGGGTDTQY
TRBV6-2/TRBV6-3	TRBJ1-3	ASSYGRRRGNTIY
TRBV28	TRBJ1-1	ASSLQGYTEAF
TRBV12-5	TRBJ2-1	ASGLVPRLAKYNEQF
TRBV7-3	TRBJ1-6	ASSFSGGGGSPLH
TRBV13	TRBJ2-1	ASSAGLAQSSYNEQF
TRBV3-1/TRBV3-2	TRBJ2-4	ASSPVRDRASSIQY
TRBV18	TRBJ2-3	ASSPPGTSV